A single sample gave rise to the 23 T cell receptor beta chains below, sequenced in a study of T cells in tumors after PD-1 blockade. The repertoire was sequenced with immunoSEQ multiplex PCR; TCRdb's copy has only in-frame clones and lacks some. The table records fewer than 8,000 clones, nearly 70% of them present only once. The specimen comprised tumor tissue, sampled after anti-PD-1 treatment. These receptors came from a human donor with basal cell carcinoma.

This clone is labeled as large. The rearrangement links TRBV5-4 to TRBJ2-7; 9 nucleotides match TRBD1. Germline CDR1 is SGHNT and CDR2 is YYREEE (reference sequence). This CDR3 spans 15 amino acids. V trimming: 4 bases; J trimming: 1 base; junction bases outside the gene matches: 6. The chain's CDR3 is CASSRPGQGSYEQYF. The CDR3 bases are TGTGCCAGCAGCAGGCCGGGACAGGGTTCCTACGAGCAGTACTTC. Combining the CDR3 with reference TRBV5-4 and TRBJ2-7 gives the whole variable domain ETGVTQSPTHLIKTRGQQVTLRCSSQSGHNTVSWYQQALGQGPQFIFQYYREEENGRGNFPPRFSGLQFPNYSSELNVNALELDDSALYLCASSRPGQGSYEQYFGPGTRLTVT.

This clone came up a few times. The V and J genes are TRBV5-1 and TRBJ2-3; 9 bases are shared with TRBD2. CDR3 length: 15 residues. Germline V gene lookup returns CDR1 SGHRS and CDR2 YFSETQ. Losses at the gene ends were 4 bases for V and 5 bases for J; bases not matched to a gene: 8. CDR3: CASSLSGSTKDTQYF. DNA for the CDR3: TGCGCCAGCAGCCTTAGCGGGAGTACGAAAGATACGCAGTATTTT.

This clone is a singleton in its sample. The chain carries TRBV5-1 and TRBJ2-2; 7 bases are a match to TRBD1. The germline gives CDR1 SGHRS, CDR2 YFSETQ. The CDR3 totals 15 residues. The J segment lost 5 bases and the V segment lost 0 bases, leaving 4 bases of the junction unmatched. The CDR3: CASSLGGGETGELFF. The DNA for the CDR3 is TGCGCCAGCAGCTTGGGAGGGGGCGAAACCGGGGAGCTGTTTTTT.

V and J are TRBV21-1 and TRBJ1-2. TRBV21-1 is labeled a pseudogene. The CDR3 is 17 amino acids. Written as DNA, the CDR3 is TGTGCCAGCAGCAAAGCCCGGGGCAGGGAAACTAACTATGGCTACACCTTC. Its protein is CASSKARGRETNYGYTF.

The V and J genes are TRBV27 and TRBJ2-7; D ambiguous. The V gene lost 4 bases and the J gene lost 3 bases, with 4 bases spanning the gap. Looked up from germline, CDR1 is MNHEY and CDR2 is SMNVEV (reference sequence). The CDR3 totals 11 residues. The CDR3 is CASSSYYEQYF. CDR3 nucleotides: TGTGCCAGCAGTTCCTACTACGAGCAGTACTTC.

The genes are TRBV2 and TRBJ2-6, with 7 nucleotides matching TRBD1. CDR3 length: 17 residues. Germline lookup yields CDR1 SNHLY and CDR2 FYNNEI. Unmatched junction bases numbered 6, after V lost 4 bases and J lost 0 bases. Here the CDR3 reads CASSVTGQFSGANVLTF. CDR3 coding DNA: TGTGCCAGCAGTGTGACGGGACAGTTCTCTGGGGCCAACGTCCTGACTTTC.

The CDR3 loop reads CASLPGTGGDTQYF. The CDR3 DNA is TGTGCCAGCCTTCCCGGGACAGGGGGCGATACGCAGTATTTT. V usage is TRBV18 and J usage is TRBJ2-3; 12 positions match TRBD1. The CDR3 contains 14 residues. With V trimmed by 8 bases and J by 6 bases, 6 bases remained unmatched. Germline-derived CDR1 and CDR2 are KGHSH and LQKENI.

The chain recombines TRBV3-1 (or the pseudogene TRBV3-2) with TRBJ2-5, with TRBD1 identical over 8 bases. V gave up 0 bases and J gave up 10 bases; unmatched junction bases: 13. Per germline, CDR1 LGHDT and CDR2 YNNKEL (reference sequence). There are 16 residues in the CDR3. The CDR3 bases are TGTGCCAGCAGCCAAGAAAGTGGACAGGGTCCCGGGGACCAGTACTTC. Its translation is CASSQESGQGPGDQYF.

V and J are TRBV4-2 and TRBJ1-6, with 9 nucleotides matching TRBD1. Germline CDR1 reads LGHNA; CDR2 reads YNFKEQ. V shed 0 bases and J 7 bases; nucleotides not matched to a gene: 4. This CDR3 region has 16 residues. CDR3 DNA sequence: TGTGCCAGCAGCCAAGATTTAGGGACAGGGAATTCACCCCTCCACTTT. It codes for CASSQDLGTGNSPLHF.

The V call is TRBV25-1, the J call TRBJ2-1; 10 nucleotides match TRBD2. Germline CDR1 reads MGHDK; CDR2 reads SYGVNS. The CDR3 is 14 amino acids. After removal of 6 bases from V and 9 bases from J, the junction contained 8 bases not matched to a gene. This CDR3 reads CASSGGLAKGEQFF. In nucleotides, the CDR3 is TGTGCCAGCAGCGGGGGACTAGCGAAAGGTGAGCAGTTCTTC. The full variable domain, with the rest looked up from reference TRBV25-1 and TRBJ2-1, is EADIYQTPRYLVIGTGKKITLECSQTMGHDKMYWYQQDPGMELHLIHYSYGVNSTEKGDLSSESTVSRIRTEHFPLTLESARPSHTSQYLCASSGGLAKGEQFFGPGTRLTVL.

CDR3 region: CAWMRQGANTIYF. Written as DNA, the CDR3 is TGTGCCTGGATGCGACAGGGGGCCAACACCATATATTTT. The chain links TRBV30 to TRBJ1-3; TRBD1 aligns across 10 bases. The CDR3 covers 13 residues. The V and J ends lost 4 bases and 7 bases, in that order; junction bases with no gene match: 4. Germline V CDR1 and CDR2: GTSNPN, SVGIG (reference sequence). Variable domain in full (rest from reference TRBV30 and TRBJ1-3): SQTIHQWPATLVQPVGSPLSLECTVEGTSNPNLYWYRQAAGRGLQLLFYSVGIGQISSEVPQNLSASRPQDRQFILSSKKLLLSDSGFYLCAWMRQGANTIYFGEGSWLTVV.

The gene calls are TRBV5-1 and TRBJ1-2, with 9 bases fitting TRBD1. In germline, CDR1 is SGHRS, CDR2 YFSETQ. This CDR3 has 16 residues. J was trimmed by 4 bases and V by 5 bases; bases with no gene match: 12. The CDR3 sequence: CASRRTTQGASYGYTF. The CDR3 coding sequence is TGCGCCAGCAGGCGAACGACACAGGGGGCAAGCTATGGCTACACCTTC.

CDR3 nucleotides: TGTGCCAGCAGCTTAGTGGGACTAGGCACCTACGAGCAGTACTTC. It specifies CASSLVGLGTYEQYF. V gene TRBV7-2 combines with J gene TRBJ2-7; TRBD2 matches 8 bases. V shed 1 base and J 2 bases; nucleotides not matched to a gene: 4. The CDR3 loop spans 15 amino acids. Germline CDR1 and CDR2: SGHTA and FQGNSA.

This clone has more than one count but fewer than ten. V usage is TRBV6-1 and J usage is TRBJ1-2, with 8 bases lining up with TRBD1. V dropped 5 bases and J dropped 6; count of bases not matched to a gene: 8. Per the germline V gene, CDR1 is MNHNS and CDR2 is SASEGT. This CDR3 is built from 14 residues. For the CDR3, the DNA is TGTGCCAGCAGTTCACTACAGGGGGTTGATGGCTACACCTTC. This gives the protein CASSSLQGVDGYTF.

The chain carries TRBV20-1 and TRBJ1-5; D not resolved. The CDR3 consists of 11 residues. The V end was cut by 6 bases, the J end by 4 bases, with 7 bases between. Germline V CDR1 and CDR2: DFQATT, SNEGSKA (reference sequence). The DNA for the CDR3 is TGCAGTGCCAGGCGAAATCAGCCCCAGCATTTT. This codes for CSARRNQPQHF.

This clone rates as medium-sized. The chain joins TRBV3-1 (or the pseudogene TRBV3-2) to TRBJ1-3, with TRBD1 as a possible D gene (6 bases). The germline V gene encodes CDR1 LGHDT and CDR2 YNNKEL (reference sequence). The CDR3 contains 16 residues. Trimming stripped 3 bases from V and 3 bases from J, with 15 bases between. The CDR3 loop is CASSHTDRARGNTIYF. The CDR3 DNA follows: TGTGCCAGCAGCCACACGGACAGAGCCCGTGGAAACACCATATATTTT.

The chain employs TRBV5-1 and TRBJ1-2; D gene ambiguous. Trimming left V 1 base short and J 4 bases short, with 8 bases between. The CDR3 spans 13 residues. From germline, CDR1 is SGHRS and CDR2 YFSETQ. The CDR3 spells CASSLQDSYGYTF. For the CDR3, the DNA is TGCGCCAGCAGCTTGCAGGACTCCTATGGCTACACCTTC.

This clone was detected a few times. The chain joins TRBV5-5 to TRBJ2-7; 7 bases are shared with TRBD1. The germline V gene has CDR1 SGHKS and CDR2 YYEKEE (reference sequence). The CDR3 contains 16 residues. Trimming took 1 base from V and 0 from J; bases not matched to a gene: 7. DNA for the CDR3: TGTGCCAGCAGCTTGAGCCAGGGGGTCTTCTCCTACGAGCAGTACTTC. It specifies CASSLSQGVFSYEQYF.

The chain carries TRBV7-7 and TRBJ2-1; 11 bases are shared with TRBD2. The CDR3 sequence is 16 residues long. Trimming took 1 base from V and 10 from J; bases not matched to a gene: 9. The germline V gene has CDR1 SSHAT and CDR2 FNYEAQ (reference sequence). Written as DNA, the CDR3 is TGTGCCAGCAGCTTAGTCCTAGCGGGAGGCGCATCCGAGCAGTTCTTC. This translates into CASSLVLAGGASEQFF.

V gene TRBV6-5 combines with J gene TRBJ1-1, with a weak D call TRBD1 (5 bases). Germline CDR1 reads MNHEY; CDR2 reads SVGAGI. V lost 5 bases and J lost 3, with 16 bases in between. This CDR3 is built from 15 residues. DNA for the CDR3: TGTGCCAGCAGTAGACAGTTGTTTCAAGACACTGAAGCTTTCTTT. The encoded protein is CASSRQLFQDTEAFF.

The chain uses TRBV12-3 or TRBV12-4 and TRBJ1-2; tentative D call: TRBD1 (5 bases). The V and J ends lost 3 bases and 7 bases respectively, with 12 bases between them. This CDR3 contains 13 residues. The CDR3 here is CASSFGQGGGYTF. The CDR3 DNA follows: TGTGCCAGCAGTTTTGGGCAGGGAGGTGGCTACACCTTC.

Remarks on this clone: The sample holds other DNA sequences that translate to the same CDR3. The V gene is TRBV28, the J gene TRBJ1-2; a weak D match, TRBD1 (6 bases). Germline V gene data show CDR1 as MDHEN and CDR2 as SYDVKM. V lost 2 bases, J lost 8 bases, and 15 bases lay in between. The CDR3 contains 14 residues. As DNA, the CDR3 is TGTGCCAGCAGTTTAACTACCGGGGGCGGGGGCTACACCTTC. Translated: CASSLTTGGGGYTF.

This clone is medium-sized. The CDR3 spells CASSPGPSGGLFF. CDR3 bases: TGTGCCAGCAGCCCAGGACCCTCCGGCGGGCTGTTTTTT. The V call is TRBV7-9, the J call TRBJ2-2; no reliable D call. The germline CDR1 and CDR2 sequences are SEHNR and FQNEAQ (reference sequence). There are 13 residues in the CDR3. V shed 5 bases and J shed 13 bases, with 17 bases lying between them.